The next 30 T cell receptor beta chains were all read from a single sample in a study of CD8+ T cells in alopecia areata. Reverse transcribed after extraction, RNA yielded cDNA as the sequencing template. Data came from immunoSEQ multiplex PCR; TCRdb stores just in-frame clones and leaves some out. The table has 150,000 to 200,000 clones, roughly 60% seen once. Treatment specified: oral pan-JAK inhibitor, 5-10 mg twice daily. The sequencing used CD4+ T cells sorted from blood, collected at approximately week 56, from a patient treated with tofacitinib. The source is a human donor with alopecia areata.

This chain joins TRBV25-1 and TRBJ1-6; D not certain. CDR3 length equals 15 residues. The ends were cut back, 3 bases at V and 10 bases at J, with 16 bases in the middle. The germline V gene encodes CDR1 MGHDK and CDR2 SYGVNS. The CDR3 reads CASSDGHSRTSPLHF. For the CDR3, the DNA is TGTGCCAGCAGTGATGGGCACAGCCGAACATCACCCCTCCACTTT.

J is TRBJ1-6 and V is TRBV5-1, with D maybe TRBD1 (5 bases). CDR3 length: 15 amino acids. CDR1 and CDR2 from the germline V gene are SGHRS and YFSETQ. V dropped 0 bases and J dropped 5 bases, with 9 bases sitting between them. CDR3 sequence (DNA): TGCGCCAGCAGCTTGGATGGACACAATAATTCACCCCTCCACTTT. Its protein product is CASSLDGHNNSPLHF.

This chain connects TRBV6-5 to TRBJ2-5; D call uncertain. V was trimmed by 2 bases and J by 5 bases, leaving 12 bases between them. The CDR3 loop spans 14 amino acids. Germline V CDR1 and CDR2: MNHEY, SVGAGI. CDR3 region: CASSYGSGRETQYF. CDR3 DNA sequence: TGTGCCAGCAGTTACGGGTCAGGCCGGGAGACCCAGTACTTC.

This clone was counted between two and nine times. V gene TRBV28 combines with J gene TRBJ1-5, with no clear D. The CDR3 runs to 12 residues. Trimming removed 8 bases from V and 7 bases from J, with 12 bases in between. Germline CDR1 reads MDHEN; CDR2 reads SYDVKM. CDR3 nucleotides: TGTGCCAGCTCGGGCGGGGAACAGCCCCAGCATTTT. This codes for CASSGGEQPQHF.

The chain couples TRBV15 to TRBJ2-7; perhaps D is TRBD1 or TRBD2 (6 bases each). The germline V gene encodes CDR1 LNHNV and CDR2 YYDKDF (reference sequence). CDR3 size: 15 residues. Between the trimmed V and J ends, which lost 0 bases and 2 bases, there was a span of 11 bases. For the CDR3, the DNA is TGTGCCACCAGCAGAGATCCGGGGGCGGCCTACGAGCAGTACTTC. The encoded protein is CATSRDPGAAYEQYF.

The chain uses TRBV6-6 and TRBJ2-7, with a tentative D call TRBD2 (5 bases). From germline, CDR1 is MNHNY and CDR2 SVGAGI (reference sequence). Trimming removed 5 bases from V and 0 bases from J, with 11 bases in between. CDR3 length equals 14 residues. CDR3: CASSLGLYSYEQYF. CDR3 DNA sequence: TGTGCCAGCAGTCTAGGACTTTACTCCTACGAGCAGTACTTC.

This clone has more than one count but fewer than ten. The chain joins TRBV4-1 to TRBJ2-1, with TRBD2 identical over 7 bases. The J segment lost 4 bases and the V segment lost 5 bases, leaving 11 bases of the junction unmatched. CDR1 and CDR2 from the germline V gene are MGHRA and YSYEKL. The length of the CDR3 is 16 residues. CDR3 DNA: TGCGCCAGCAGCGCAGCGACTAGCAGGGAATACAATGAGCAGTTCTTC. Its protein is CASSAATSREYNEQFF.

J is TRBJ2-2 and V is TRBV5-6; D not resolved. V lost 2 bases and J lost 0, with 8 bases in between. Germline CDR1 and CDR2: SGHDT and YYEEEE. CDR3 length: 15 amino acids. The CDR3 loop is CASSFLYSNTGELFF. The CDR3 DNA reads TGTGCCAGCAGCTTCTTATACTCGAACACCGGGGAGCTGTTTTTT. Drawing the rest from reference TRBV5-6 and TRBJ2-2, the complete variable domain is DAGVTQSPTHLIKTRGQQVTLRCSPKSGHDTVSWYQQALGQGPQFIFQYYEEEERQRGNFPDRFSGHQFPNYSSELNVNALLLGDSALYLCASSFLYSNTGELFFGEGSRLTVL.

The CDR3 nucleotides read TGTGCCTGGAGGAATTCCGGACTCAGCACAGATACGCAGTATTTT. Residues: CAWRNSGLSTDTQYF. This rearrangement joins TRBV30 to TRBJ2-3; tentatively, D is TRBD2 (5 bases). V lost 3 bases to trimming and J lost 0 bases, with 13 bases between them. This CDR3 is built from 15 residues. The germline CDR1 and CDR2 sequences are GTSNPN and SVGIG (reference sequence).

The rearrangement links TRBV30 to TRBJ2-7; D unclear. V lost 0 bases and J lost 6, with 18 bases in between. The CDR3 length is 15 residues. From germline, CDR1 is GTSNPN and CDR2 SVGIG (reference sequence). In DNA, the CDR3 is TGTGCCTGGAGTGTAGGAAGGCTCTACGGGCCCGAGCAGTACTTC. Its translation: CAWSVGRLYGPEQYF.

V gene TRBV7-2 combines with J gene TRBJ2-7, with 8 nucleotides matching TRBD1. V dropped 5 bases and J dropped 3; count of bases not matched to a gene: 6. The germline V gene has CDR1 SGHTA and CDR2 FQGNSA. This CDR3 contains 14 residues. CDR3 sequence: CASSLLDRDYEQYF. The CDR3 bases are TGTGCCAGCAGCCTTTTGGACAGGGACTACGAGCAGTACTTC.

V gene TRBV30 combines with J gene TRBJ1-1; no clear D gene. Germline-derived CDR1 and CDR2 are GTSNPN and SVGIG (reference sequence). The V end lost 3 bases, the J end lost 2 bases, and 4 bases lay between the germline ends. CDR3 length: 11 residues. The chain's CDR3 is CAWRDNTEAFF. In DNA, the CDR3 is TGTGCCTGGAGGGACAACACTGAAGCTTTCTTT.

The chain is built from TRBV30 and TRBJ2-2; D may be TRBD1 or TRBD2 (5 bases each). Trimming took off 5 bases at V and 2 bases at J, with 12 bases between the two ends. The CDR3 is made up of 14 amino acids. Germline V gene data show CDR1 as GTSNPN and CDR2 as SVGIG (reference sequence). This CDR3 is CAWGGVFNTGELFF. In nucleotides, the CDR3 is TGTGCCTGGGGGGGTGTTTTCAACACCGGGGAGCTGTTTTTT.

This clone was seen a handful of times. The rearrangement uses TRBV27 and TRBJ1-6; TRBD1 aligns across 8 bases. Looked up from germline, CDR1 is MNHEY and CDR2 is SMNVEV (reference sequence). The CDR3 runs 15 residues. V trimming: 5 bases; J trimming: 7 bases; junction bases outside the gene matches: 7. CDR3 sequence reads: CASSATGGGNSPLHF. DNA of the CDR3: TGTGCCAGCAGTGCTACAGGGGGGGGGAATTCACCCCTCCACTTT.

This chain uses TRBV12-5 with TRBJ2-5; 8 nucleotides match TRBD2. This CDR3 has 12 residues. Per germline, CDR1 LGHNT and CDR2 FRNRAP. Trimming took 7 bases from V and 5 from J; bases not matched to a gene: 3. As DNA, the CDR3 is TGTGCTAGTGATTCGGGAGGGGAGACCCAGTACTTC. This translates into CASDSGGETQYF.

V gene TRBV7-9 combines with J gene TRBJ1-4; no firm D call. There are 15 residues in the CDR3. In germline, CDR1 is SEHNR, CDR2 FQNEAQ (reference sequence). Trimming removed 4 bases from V and 5 bases from J, with 14 bases in between. CDR3 protein: CASSYLAEPNEKLFF. The CDR3 coding sequence is TGTGCCAGCAGCTACCTGGCGGAGCCCAATGAAAAACTGTTTTTT. Based on the CDR3 plus reference TRBV7-9 and TRBJ1-4, the full variable domain is DTGVSQNPRHKITKRGQNVTFRCDPISEHNRLYWYRQTLGQGPEFLTYFQNEAQLEKSRLLSDRFSAERPKGSFSTLEIQRTEQGDSAMYLCASSYLAEPNEKLFFGSGTQLSVL.

This clone has more than one count but fewer than ten. V gene TRBV6-5 combines with J gene TRBJ2-7; 11 positions match TRBD1. The junction had 4 bases not matched to a gene; V was cut back by 7 bases and J by 2 bases. This CDR3 region has 14 residues. Per the germline V gene, CDR1 is MNHEY and CDR2 is SVGAGI. CDR3 protein: CASKRDRGTYEQYF. CDR3 nucleotides: TGTGCCAGCAAACGGGACAGGGGGACCTACGAGCAGTACTTC.

This clone was detected only a few times. The chain couples TRBV29-1 to TRBJ2-3; TRBD2 matches 9 bases. CDR1 is SQVTM and CDR2 is ANQGSEA in the germline V gene. Trimming at V came to 4 bases and at J to 3 bases, leaving 5 bases not matched to a gene. This CDR3 comprises 14 residues. Written as DNA, the CDR3 is TGCAGCGTTGTCAGCGGGGGGAAGACAGATACGCAGTATTTT. It specifies CSVVSGGKTDTQYF.

The V gene is TRBV25-1, the J gene TRBJ1-1; 8 bases agree with TRBD1. The CDR3 contains 13 residues. Germline V CDR1 and CDR2: MGHDK, SYGVNS. The V segment lost 9 bases and the J segment 4 bases; nucleotides outside the gene matches: 7. The CDR3 DNA is TGTGCCAGTGTGGACAGGGCGCTCACTGAAGCTTTCTTT. Translation gives CASVDRALTEAFF.

This clone was observed a handful of times. The chain joins TRBV2 to TRBJ1-2; weak D call: TRBD1 (6 bases). Germline V gene sequence: CDR1 SNHLY, CDR2 FYNNEI. The CDR3 is made up of 18 amino acids. V was pared by 2 bases and J by 5 bases, with 24 bases between. CDR3 nucleotide sequence: TGTGCCAGCAGTGAATGGTGGCAGGAGAGGGGGGGATTTTATGGCTACACCTTC. Translating it yields CASSEWWQERGGFYGYTF.

This rearrangement joins TRBV29-1 to TRBJ1-1, with 9 bases identical to TRBD1. J was trimmed by 5 bases and V by 6 bases; bases with no gene match: 4. The CDR3 contains 12 residues. Germline CDR1 reads SQVTM; CDR2 reads ANQGSEA. The CDR3 loop is CSVRQGGTEAFF. CDR3 nucleotide sequence: TGCAGCGTGAGACAGGGGGGTACTGAAGCTTTCTTT. The full variable domain, in which reference TRBV29-1 and TRBJ1-1 provide the parts outside the CDR3, is SAVISQKPSRDICQRGTSLTIQCQVDSQVTMMFWYRQQPGQSLTLIATANQGSEATYESGFVIDKFPISRPNLTFSTLTVSNMSPEDSSIYLCSVRQGGTEAFFGQGTRLTVV.

CDR3 residues: CASSSRQVDGTDTQYF. In DNA form, the CDR3 reads TGTGCCAGCAGTTCCCGGCAGGTGGATGGCACAGATACGCAGTATTTT. V is TRBV27 and J is TRBJ2-3; D remains ambiguous. Trimming stripped 4 bases from V and 1 base from J, with 15 bases between. Germline V gene sequence: CDR1 MNHEY, CDR2 SMNVEV (reference sequence). The CDR3 consists of 16 residues.

This clone was picked up a small number of times. V is TRBV7-2 and J is TRBJ2-7; D is possibly TRBD2 (5 bases). Trimming cost V 5 bases and J 6 bases, with 14 bases left between them. CDR3 length equals 13 residues. Germline CDR1 reads SGHTA; CDR2 reads FQGNSA. For the CDR3, the DNA is TGTGCCAGCAGCACTAGACGGGGTGGCGAGCAGTACTTC. Amino acid sequence: CASSTRRGGEQYF.

The CDR3 DNA is TGTGCCACCAGCACGGGGGTGAAACGGCGCTATGGCTACACCTTC. Encoded protein: CATSTGVKRRYGYTF. This chain connects TRBV15 to TRBJ1-2, with D possibly being TRBD1 (5 bases). In germline, CDR1 is LNHNV, CDR2 YYDKDF (reference sequence). The V gene lost 4 bases and the J gene lost 4 bases, with 16 bases spanning the gap. The CDR3 totals 15 residues.

V gene TRBV4-2 combines with J gene TRBJ2-5, with D tentatively TRBD2 (7 bases). The CDR3 is 18 amino acids. Per germline, CDR1 LGHNA and CDR2 YNFKEQ. V shed 1 base and J shed 2 bases, with 20 bases lying between them. As DNA, the CDR3 is TGTGCCAGCAGCCAAGTTCTCGGGATCGGGGGGCTGCAAGAGACCCAGTACTTC. Its protein is CASSQVLGIGGLQETQYF.

The genes are TRBV29-1 and TRBJ2-7; D is perhaps TRBD2 (6 bases). The CDR3 is made up of 14 amino acids. Trimming removed 2 bases at V and 1 base at J, with 12 bases between. Germline V gives CDR1 SQVTM, CDR2 ANQGSEA. CDR3 loop: CSVESPGTSYEQYF. Written as DNA, the CDR3 is TGCAGCGTTGAAAGTCCCGGGACTTCCTACGAGCAGTACTTC.

This sequence joins TRBV7-8 and TRBJ1-5, with D perhaps TRBD1 (5 bases). Per the germline V gene, CDR1 is SGHVS and CDR2 is FQNEAQ. The CDR3 sequence is 15 residues long. V dropped 3 bases and J dropped 6 bases, with 15 bases sitting between them. Here the CDR3 DNA reads TGTGCCAGCAGCTTTATAAGCGGCGGGGGTCAGCCCCAGCATTTT. Residues: CASSFISGGGQPQHF.

This clone appeared a few times. The chain is built from TRBV29-1 and TRBJ1-2, with 9 bases matching TRBD1. Germline V gene sequence: CDR1 SQVTM, CDR2 ANQGSEA. The CDR3 is made up of 13 amino acids. The CDR3: CGGGTGIGYGYTF. The CDR3 coding sequence is TGCGGCGGGGGGACAGGGATCGGGTATGGCTACACCTTC.

This chain joins TRBV29-1 and TRBJ1-6; no clear D. Germline assignment: CDR1 SQVTM and CDR2 ANQGSEA. The CDR3 length is 13 residues. Trimming shortened V by 1 base and J by 13 bases, and 14 bases separated the two germline ends. The CDR3 protein is CSVEASLGAPLHF. For the CDR3, the DNA is TGCAGCGTTGAAGCCTCTTTGGGTGCGCCCCTCCACTTT.

The V gene is TRBV29-1, the J gene TRBJ2-3, with D tentatively TRBD1 (6 bases). Per germline, CDR1 SQVTM and CDR2 ANQGSEA. V shed 6 bases and J shed 1 base, with 17 bases lying between them. The CDR3 consists of 15 residues. CDR3 nucleotide sequence: TGCAGCGTGGACAAAACAGGGATACGCACAGATACGCAGTATTTT. The encoded protein is CSVDKTGIRTDTQYF.